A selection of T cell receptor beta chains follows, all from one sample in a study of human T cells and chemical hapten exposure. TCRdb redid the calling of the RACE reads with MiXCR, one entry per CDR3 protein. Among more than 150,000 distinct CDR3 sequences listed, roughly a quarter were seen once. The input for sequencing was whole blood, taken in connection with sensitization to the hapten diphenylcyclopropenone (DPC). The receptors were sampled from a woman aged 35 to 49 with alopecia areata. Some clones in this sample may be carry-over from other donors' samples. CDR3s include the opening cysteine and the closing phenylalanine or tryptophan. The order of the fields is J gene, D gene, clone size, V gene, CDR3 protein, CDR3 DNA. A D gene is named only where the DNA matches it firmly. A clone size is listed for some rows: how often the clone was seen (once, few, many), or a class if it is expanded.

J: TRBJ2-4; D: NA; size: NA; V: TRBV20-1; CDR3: CSARAGAGNIQYF; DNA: TGCAGTGCTAGAGCGGGGGCAGGAAACATTCAGTACTTC
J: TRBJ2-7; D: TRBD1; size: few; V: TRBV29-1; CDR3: CSVETGGSYEQYF; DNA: TGCAGCGTTGAAACAGGGGGATCCTACGAGCAGTACTTC
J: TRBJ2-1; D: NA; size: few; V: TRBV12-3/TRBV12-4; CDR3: CASTRQGGSSYNEQFF; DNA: TGTGCCAGCACCCGCCAGGGGGGAAGCTCCTACAATGAGCAGTTCTTC
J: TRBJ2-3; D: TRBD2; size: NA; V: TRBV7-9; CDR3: CASSLNGRAEDTQYF; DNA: TGTGCCAGCAGCTTAAACGGGAGGGCCGAGGATACGCAGTATTTT
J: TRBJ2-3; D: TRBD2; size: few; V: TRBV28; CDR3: CASSLVSSGRAIDTQYF; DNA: TGTGCCAGCAGTTTAGTGTCTAGCGGGAGGGCCATAGATACGCAGTATTTT
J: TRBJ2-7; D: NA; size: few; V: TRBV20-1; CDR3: CSAGLRRQPTYEQYF; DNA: TGCAGTGCTGGCTTGCGGCGTCAGCCCACCTACGAGCAGTACTTC
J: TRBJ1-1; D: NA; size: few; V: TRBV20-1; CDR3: CSGGGRNTEAFF; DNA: TGCAGCGGGGGGGGGCGGAACACTGAAGCTTTCTTT
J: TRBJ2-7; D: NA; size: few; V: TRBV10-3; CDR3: CAINRDALGEQYF; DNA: TGTGCCATCAACCGGGACGCCCTCGGGGAGCAGTACTTC
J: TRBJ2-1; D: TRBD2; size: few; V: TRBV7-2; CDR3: CASSLFPLAGGNNEQFF; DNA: TGTGCCAGCAGCTTATTCCCACTAGCGGGAGGCAACAATGAGCAGTTCTTC
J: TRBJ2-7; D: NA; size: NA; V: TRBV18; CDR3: CASSARDTTYEQYF; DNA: TGTGCCAGCTCAGCCCGGGACACCACCTACGAGCAGTACTTC
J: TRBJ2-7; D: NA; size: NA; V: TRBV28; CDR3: CASSLNIREQYF; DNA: TGTGCCAGCAGTCTCAACATCAGGGAGCAGTACTTC
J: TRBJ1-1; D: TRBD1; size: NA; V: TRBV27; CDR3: CASSFSGQGKAFF; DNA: TGTGCCAGCAGTTTCTCTGGACAGGGGAAAGCTTTCTTT
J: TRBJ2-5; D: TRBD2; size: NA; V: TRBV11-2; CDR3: CASSLLLAGVGETQYF; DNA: TGTGCCAGCAGCTTATTACTAGCGGGAGTAGGCGAGACCCAGTACTTC
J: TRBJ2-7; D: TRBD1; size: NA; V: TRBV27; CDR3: CASSLSYRGRNEQYF; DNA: TGTGCCAGCAGTTTATCGTACAGGGGGCGCAACGAGCAGTACTTC
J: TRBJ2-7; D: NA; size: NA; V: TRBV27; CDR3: CASRGSGRAYEQYF; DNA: TGTGCCAGCAGGGGCTCTGGCCGTGCGTACGAGCAGTACTTC
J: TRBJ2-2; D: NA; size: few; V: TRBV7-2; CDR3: CASSRRGGVNTGELFF; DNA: TGTGCCAGCAGCCGCCGTGGAGGGGTGAACACCGGGGAGCTGTTTTTT
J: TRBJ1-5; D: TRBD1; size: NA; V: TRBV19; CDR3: CASRGQQYLQPQHF; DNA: TGTGCCAGTAGGGGACAGCAATACCTTCAGCCCCAGCATTTT
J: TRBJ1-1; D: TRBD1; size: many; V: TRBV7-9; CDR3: CASSLGQLNTEAFF; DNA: TGTGCCAGCAGCCTGGGACAGCTAAACACTGAAGCTTTCTTT
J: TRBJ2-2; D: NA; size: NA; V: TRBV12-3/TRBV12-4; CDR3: CASSLMGGLRTGELFF; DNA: TGTGCCAGCAGTTTAATGGGGGGTTTGCGGACCGGGGAGCTGTTTTTT
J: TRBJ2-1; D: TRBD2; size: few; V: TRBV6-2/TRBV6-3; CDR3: CASSYWLAGGAEQFF; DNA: TGTGCCAGCAGTTATTGGCTAGCGGGAGGGGCTGAGCAGTTCTTC
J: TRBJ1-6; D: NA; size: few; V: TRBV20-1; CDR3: CSARDTSSYNSPLHF; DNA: TGCAGTGCTAGGGACACGTCCTCCTATAATTCACCCCTCCACTTT
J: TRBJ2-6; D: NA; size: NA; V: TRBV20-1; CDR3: CSARDYRVSGANVLTF; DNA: TGCAGTGCTAGAGATTATCGGGTCTCTGGGGCCAACGTCCTGACTTTC
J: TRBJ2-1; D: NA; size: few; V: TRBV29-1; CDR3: CSVGYSFYNEQFF; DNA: TGCAGCGTTGGGTATAGTTTCTACAATGAGCAGTTCTTC
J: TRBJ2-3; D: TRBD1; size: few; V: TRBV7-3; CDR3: CASRRDRYTDTQYF; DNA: TGTGCCAGCAGACGGGACAGGTACACAGATACGCAGTATTTT
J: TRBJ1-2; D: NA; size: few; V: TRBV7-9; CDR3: CASSLEVPTNYGYTF; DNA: TGTGCCAGCAGCTTAGAGGTACCGACTAACTATGGCTACACCTTC
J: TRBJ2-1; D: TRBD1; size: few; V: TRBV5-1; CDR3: CASSYGQGIENEQFF; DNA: TGCGCCAGCAGCTATGGACAGGGGATTGAAAATGAGCAGTTCTTC
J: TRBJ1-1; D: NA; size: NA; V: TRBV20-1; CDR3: CSARGGGGEAFF; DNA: TGCAGTGCTAGGGGAGGTGGGGGTGAAGCTTTCTTT
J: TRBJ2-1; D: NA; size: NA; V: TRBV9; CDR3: CASSVGGRRLVSSSYNEQFF; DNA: TGTGCCAGCAGCGTAGGGGGGAGGCGACTTGTTTCGAGCTCCTACAATGAGCAGTTCTTC
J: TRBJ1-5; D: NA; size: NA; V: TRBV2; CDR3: CASSERSSNQPQHF; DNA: TGTGCCAGCAGTGAACGGTCTAGCAATCAGCCCCAGCATTTT
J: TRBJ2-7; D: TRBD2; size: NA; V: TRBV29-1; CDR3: CSVGRASGRYEQYF; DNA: TGCAGCGTTGGAAGGGCTAGCGGGAGGTACGAGCAGTACTTC
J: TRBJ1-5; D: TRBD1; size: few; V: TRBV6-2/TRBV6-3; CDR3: CASSYSRDREEQPQHF; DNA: TGTGCCAGCAGTTACTCGCGGGACAGGGAAGAACAGCCCCAGCATTTT
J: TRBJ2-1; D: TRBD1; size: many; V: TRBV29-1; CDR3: CSTRQGRYNEQFF; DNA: TGCAGCACTAGACAGGGGCGCTACAATGAGCAGTTCTTC
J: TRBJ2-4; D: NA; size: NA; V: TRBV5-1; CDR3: CASSIQGPIAKNIQYF; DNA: TGCGCCAGCAGCATACAGGGCCCAATAGCCAAAAACATTCAGTACTTC
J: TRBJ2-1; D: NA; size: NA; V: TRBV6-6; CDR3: CASSGSYQAPYNEQFF; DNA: TGTGCCAGCAGTGGTTCTTACCAAGCCCCCTACAATGAGCAGTTCTTC
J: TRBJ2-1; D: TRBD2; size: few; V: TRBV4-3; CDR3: CASSQEGPSGFPGNEQFF; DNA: TGCGCCAGCAGCCAAGAAGGTCCTAGCGGATTCCCTGGGAATGAGCAGTTCTTC
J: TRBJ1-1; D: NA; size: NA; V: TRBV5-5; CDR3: CASSPWGKTGNTEAFF; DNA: TGTGCCAGCAGCCCTTGGGGGAAAACAGGGAACACTGAAGCTTTCTTT
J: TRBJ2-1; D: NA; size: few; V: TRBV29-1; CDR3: CSVGSGNEQFF; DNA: TGCAGCGTTGGGTCCGGCAATGAGCAGTTCTTC
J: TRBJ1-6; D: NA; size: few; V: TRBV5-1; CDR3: CASRNDGNSPLHF; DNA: TGCGCCAGCAGAAACGACGGAAATTCACCCCTCCACTTT
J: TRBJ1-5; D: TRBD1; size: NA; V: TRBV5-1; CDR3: CASSLGDRFNQPQHF; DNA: TGCGCCAGCAGCTTGGGGGACAGATTCAATCAGCCCCAGCATTTT
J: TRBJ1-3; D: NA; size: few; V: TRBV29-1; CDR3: CSVGALSSGNTIYF; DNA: TGCAGCGTTGGGGCCTTATCCTCTGGAAACACCATATATTTT
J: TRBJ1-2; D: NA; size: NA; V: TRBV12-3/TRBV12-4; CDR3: CASSYRTAGGYTF; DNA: TGTGCCAGCAGTTATCGGACAGCCGGTGGCTACACCTTC
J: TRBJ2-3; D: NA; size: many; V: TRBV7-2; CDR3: CASSLASGLDTQYF; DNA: TGTGCCAGCAGCTTAGCTTCGGGTCTAGATACGCAGTATTTT
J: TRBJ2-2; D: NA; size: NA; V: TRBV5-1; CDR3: CASQWSGADTGELFF; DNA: TGCGCCAGCCAGTGGTCAGGGGCGGACACCGGGGAGCTGTTTTTT
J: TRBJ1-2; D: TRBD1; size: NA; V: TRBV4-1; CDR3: CASSHGQGPGYTF; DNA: TGCGCCAGCAGCCACGGACAGGGCCCTGGCTACACCTTC